This TCR beta chain was sequenced for a study of OX40 agonist ivuxolimab in advanced cancers. In the case of this clone: Its antigen is as yet unknown.

The study's findings and limits: Also showing low normalized T-cell clonal expansion were some of the nonresponders. Compared with CD4+, CD8+ T cells on average had more expanded clones.

The CDR3 sequence is 13 residues long. The V gene lost 1 base and the J gene lost 4 bases, with 5 bases spanning the gap. Per germline, CDR1 SGHAT and CDR2 FQNNGV. Generated by immunoSEQ multiplex PCR, the TCRdb table keeps only in-frame clones and is missing some. The sample consists of about 51,000 clones, around 73% of them appearing once. Sequencing was performed on CD4+ or CD8+ T cells sorted from blood, taken in a trial of the OX40 agonist ivuxolimab. This TCR derives from an adult with an advanced solid tumor such as melanoma, head and neck, liver or kidney cancer. The chain carries TRBV11-2 and TRBJ2-1; D gene uncertain. CDR3 DNA: TGTGCCAGCAGCTTAGGACTGTACAATGAGCAGTTCTTC. Its translation is CASSLGLYNEQFF.